Presented here are 11 T cell receptor beta chains from one specimen sequenced in a study of cytomegalovirus exposure and HLA in healthy donors. PCR used 60 Vbeta primers and 13 Jbeta primers. Only in-frame clones appear in the TCRdb table, and some are missing; sequencing was by immunoSEQ multiplex PCR. The profile shows about 200,000 clones, roughly 80% of them singletons. What was sequenced was PBMCs. The receptors shown here come from a girl under 18 in good health and CMV-seronegative.

V gene TRBV19 combines with J gene TRBJ2-1; 13 bases fit TRBD2. The CDR3 totals 15 residues. Unmatched junction bases numbered 3, after V lost 6 bases and J lost 4 bases. The germline gives CDR1 LNHDA, CDR2 SQIVND (reference sequence). DNA for the CDR3: TGTGCCAGTAGGGGACTAGCGGGGAAGTACAATGAGCAGTTCTTC. Translation: CASRGLAGKYNEQFF.

This clone came up once. This sequence joins TRBV14 and TRBJ2-3; 7 bases are a match to TRBD1. This CDR3 spans 16 amino acids. The J segment lost 4 bases and the V segment lost 4 bases, leaving 11 bases of the junction unmatched. Germline values: CDR1 SGHDN, CDR2 FVKESK. For the CDR3, the DNA is TGTGCCAGCAGCCTCCGTTGGACAGGCAGATCAGATACGCAGTATTTT. Protein sequence: CASSLRWTGRSDTQYF.

The J gene is TRBJ2-7, the V gene TRBV28; 10 bases match TRBD2. This CDR3 has 15 amino acids. Germline CDR1 is MDHEN and CDR2 is SYDVKM. The J segment lost 3 bases and the V segment lost 4 bases, leaving 6 bases of the junction unmatched. The CDR3 DNA follows: TGTGCCAGCAGTTCATCTAGCGGGAGCCGCTACGAGCAGTACTTC. It translates to CASSSSSGSRYEQYF.

This clone was recorded once. CDR3 nucleotides: TGTGCCAGTAGTATTAGTGTTACAGGGTGGCAAGAGACCCAGTACTTC. Amino acid sequence: CASSISVTGWQETQYF. This chain connects TRBV19 to TRBJ2-5; a possible D gene is TRBD1 (6 bases). The V end was cut by 3 bases, the J end by 2 bases, with 16 bases between. The CDR3 loop spans 16 amino acids. Germline V lookup: CDR1 LNHDA, CDR2 SQIVND (reference sequence).

This clone was found a few times. The rearrangement uses TRBV11-2 and TRBJ2-5; TRBD2 agrees at 9 bases. This CDR3 spans 16 amino acids. V was clipped by 6 bases and J by 2 bases; unmatched bases: 10. From germline, CDR1 is SGHAT and CDR2 FQNNGV. Here the CDR3 DNA reads TGTGCCAGCAGTTATCCAACTAGCGGGCCTCAAGAGACCCAGTACTTC. Its translation is CASSYPTSGPQETQYF.

CDR3 amino acids: CASRSSGPSLWTQYF. Here the CDR3 DNA reads TGTGCCAGCAGGTCTTCAGGGCCATCCTTGTGGACCCAGTACTTC. V and J are TRBV27 and TRBJ2-5; D might be TRBD1 (5 bases). Trimming shortened V by 6 bases and J by 7 bases, and 21 bases separated the two germline ends. Germline assignment: CDR1 MNHEY and CDR2 SMNVEV (reference sequence). The length of the CDR3 is 15 residues.

The J gene is TRBJ2-1, the V gene TRBV30; perhaps TRBD1 as D (6 bases). Trimming stripped 8 bases from V and 12 bases from J, with 23 bases between. Germline CDR1 reads GTSNPN; CDR2 reads SVGIG (reference sequence). The CDR3 contains 13 residues. The CDR3 sequence is CARGRDTTQGQFF. In DNA, the CDR3 is TGTGCCCGAGGCCGGGACACTACCCAGGGGCAGTTCTTC.

The rearrangement uses TRBV19 and TRBJ1-4; perhaps TRBD1 as D (6 bases). Deletions cut 4 bases from V and 7 bases from J, with 16 bases between. Looked up from germline, CDR1 is LNHDA and CDR2 is SQIVND (reference sequence). CDR3 length: 15 residues. The CDR3 nucleotides are TGTGCCAGTAGTACCGAACGGGGGGGGCGTGAAAAACTGTTTTTT. Translating gives CASSTERGGREKLFF.

The chain links TRBV5-1 to TRBJ2-1, with D possibly matching TRBD2 (5 bases). Germline V gene data show CDR1 as SGHRS and CDR2 as YFSETQ. The V gene lost 1 base and the J gene lost 5 bases, with 13 bases spanning the gap. This CDR3 region has 15 residues. CDR3 nucleotide sequence: TGCGCCAGCAGCTTGCCGGTAGCGAGCCACAATGAGCAGTTCTTC. Protein sequence: CASSLPVASHNEQFF.

The J gene is TRBJ1-1, the V gene TRBV7-9; no definite D call. The CDR3 spans 12 residues. V gave up 5 bases and J gave up 6 bases, with 10 bases separating them. Germline V gene data show CDR1 as SEHNR and CDR2 as FQNEAQ (reference sequence). CDR3 in DNA: TGTGCCAGCAGCCTAATTCGCTCTGAAGCTTTCTTT. It codes for CASSLIRSEAFF.

This clone was seen a handful of times. This chain uses TRBV30 with TRBJ1-2, with a weak D call TRBD1 (5 bases). The CDR3 extends over 13 amino acids. V lost 1 base and J lost 0, with 6 bases in between. Germline V gives CDR1 GTSNPN, CDR2 SVGIG (reference sequence). The CDR3, as DNA: TGTGCCTGGAGTGCAGGGCCTAACTATGGCTACACCTTC. Translating gives CAWSAGPNYGYTF. Using reference TRBV30 and TRBJ1-2 for the parts outside the CDR3, the full variable domain is SQTIHQWPATLVQPVGSPLSLECTVEGTSNPNLYWYRQAAGRGLQLLFYSVGIGQISSEVPQNLSASRPQDRQFILSSKKLLLSDSGFYLCAWSAGPNYGYTFGSGTRLTVV.